The 5 T cell receptor beta chains presented below share a single source sample, sequenced in a study of vaccination and CD4 T cells after COVID-19. Their antigens remain unidentified. Noted treatment: 10-day PBMC culture with coronavirus spike peptide pools or control peptides (ViraFEST assay). CD4+ T-cell collection from the unexposed donor predated the COVID-19 pandemic (2011-2018). An Oncomine TCR Beta short-read assay was used to sequence the DNA from cultured CD4+ T cells. TCRdb ran MiXCR on the PCR reads and lists one entry per CDR3 protein. The sample lists 8,900 or so distinct CDR3 sequences, over 30% occurring once. The sequenced sample was CD4+ T cells from blood, cultured in vitro. These receptors were taken from a human donor in good health.

Here the CDR3 reads CAWNSPGQEIYGYTF. In DNA form, the CDR3 reads TGTGCCTGGAATTCACCGGGACAGGAGATTTATGGCTACACCTTC. The chain recombines TRBV30 with TRBJ1-2; 8 bases are shared with TRBD1. V gave up 4 bases and J gave up 5 bases; unmatched junction bases: 12. The CDR3 is 15 amino acids. In germline, CDR1 is GTSNPN, CDR2 SVGIG (reference sequence).

The chain joins TRBV7-9 to TRBJ1-1, with D unclear. The V gene lost 0 bases and the J gene lost 5 bases, with 1 base spanning the gap. Looked up from germline, CDR1 is SEHNR and CDR2 is FQNEAQ (reference sequence). The CDR3 is 11 residues long. The CDR3 sequence: CASSLATEAFF. In nucleotides, the CDR3 is TGTGCCAGCAGCTTAGCGACTGAAGCTTTCTTT.

The chain joins TRBV18 to TRBJ2-5; D is ambiguous. Trimming removed 1 base at V and 5 bases at J, with 8 bases between. Germline V gives CDR1 KGHSH, CDR2 LQKENI. CDR3 size: 13 residues. Here the CDR3 DNA reads TGTGCCAGCTCACCACTACAGACGGAGACCCAGTACTTC. Its translation: CASSPLQTETQYF.

Written as DNA, the CDR3 is TGTGCCAGCAGTGGGCAAGCGGGATCCTACAATGAGCAGTTCTTC. Protein product: CASSGQAGSYNEQFF. The chain carries TRBV6-1 and TRBJ2-1; 7 bases fit TRBD2. In germline, CDR1 is MNHNS, CDR2 SASEGT. With V trimmed by 4 bases and J by 1 base, 4 bases remained unmatched. The CDR3 is 15 amino acids.

The chain has TRBV6-1 and TRBJ2-7, with D possibly TRBD2 on 5 matching bases. The ends were cut back, 7 bases at V and 1 base at J, with 17 bases in the middle. The germline V gene encodes CDR1 MNHNS and CDR2 SASEGT. The CDR3 has 15 residues. Written as DNA, the CDR3 is TGTGCCAGCAAATTGGAAGAGGGTTTTTCCTACGAGCAGTACTTC. Translating gives CASKLEEGFSYEQYF.